A selection of T cell receptor beta chains follows, all from one sample in a study of beta chain features in type 1 diabetes. Sequencing used immunoSEQ multiplex PCR; TCRdb keeps in-frame clones, though not all of them. The table lists about 700,000 clones, about an eighth of them singletons. The sequencing input was naive CD4+ T cells from blood. These receptors were taken from a man younger than 35 with type 1 diabetes. Both conserved end residues are part of each CDR3. The order of the fields is D gene, J gene, clone size, V gene, CDR3 DNA, CDR3 protein. A D gene is named only where the DNA matches it firmly. Some rows mark clone size as missing; the rest say once, few, many or name a class of expanded clone.

>NA|TRBJ1-4|NA|TRBV30
TGTGCCTGGAGTACCCGGCGGGGTGTCGCAACTAATGAAAAACTGTTTTTT
CAWSTRRGVATNEKLFF
>TRBD1|TRBJ1-5|few|TRBV10-3
TGTGCCATCAGCGGGACAGCAGTCAATCAGCCCCAGCATTTT
CAISGTAVNQPQHF
>NA|TRBJ1-4|NA|TRBV2
TGTGCCAGCAGTCCGGACATTAATGAAAAACTGTTTTTT
CASSPDINEKLFF
>NA|TRBJ2-2|NA|TRBV9
TGTGCCAGCAGCCCACGGACAACCAATACCGGGGAGCTGTTTTTT
CASSPRTTNTGELFF
>NA|TRBJ1-2|NA|TRBV30
TGTGCCTGGAGTGTACGGCGTTCGGATGGCTACACCTTC
CAWSVRRSDGYTF
>TRBD1|TRBJ1-2|NA|TRBV4-1
TGCGCCAGCAGCCAAGCCGAGACAGGGAGCTATGGCTACACCTTC
CASSQAETGSYGYTF
>NA|TRBJ1-5|few|TRBV28
TGTGCCAGCAGTTTACTTAGTCAGCCCCAGCATTTT
CASSLLSQPQHF
>NA|TRBJ1-3|few|TRBV2
TGTGCCAGGACAGATTCTGGAAACACCATATATTTT
CARTDSGNTIYF
>NA|TRBJ1-1|NA|TRBV6-6
TGTGCCAGCATCAAAACCGGGGAGGGACGAGGGGCTTTCTTT
CASIKTGEGRGAFF
>NA|TRBJ1-2|few|TRBV18
TGTGCCAGCTCACCAGGGCCGACAGGAGACTATGGCTACACCTTC
CASSPGPTGDYGYTF
>NA|TRBJ2-7|NA|TRBV20-1
TGCAGTGCTAGACAGGCCTACGAGCAGTACTTC
CSARQAYEQYF
>NA|TRBJ2-1|few|TRBV30
TGTGCCTGGAGTTCGTGGTTGGGGGACAATGAGCAGTTCTTC
CAWSSWLGDNEQFF
>NA|TRBJ2-1|NA|TRBV6-5
TGTGCCAGCAGCCATCCAGGGGGGATTGAGAATGAGCAGTTCTTC
CASSHPGGIENEQFF
>NA|TRBJ2-5|NA|TRBV2
TGTGCCAGCAGTGAATTGGGGGGGCTAGAGACCCAGTACTTC
CASSELGGLETQYF
>NA|TRBJ1-4|once|TRBV9
TGTGCCAGCAGCGTAGGAGGAGGAGTGACTAATGAAAAACTGTTTTTT
CASSVGGGVTNEKLFF
>TRBD1|TRBJ1-6|few|TRBV6-1
TGTGCCATTAGGGACAGGAATTATTCACCCCTCCACTTT
CAIRDRNYSPLHF
>NA|TRBJ1-1|NA|TRBV5-1
TGCGCCAGCAGCTTGGTAGCGGGAGACACTGAAGCTTTCTTT
CASSLVAGDTEAFF
>NA|TRBJ1-4|few|TRBV4-1
TGCGCCAGCAGCCCCCTGGGGACACCATATGAAAAACTGTTTTTT
CASSPLGTPYEKLFF
>NA|TRBJ2-1|NA|TRBV2
TGTGCCAGTGGGGGCAATGAGCAGTTCTTC
CASGGNEQFF
>NA|TRBJ1-2|few|TRBV10-2
TGCGCCAGCAGTGAGTTGGATTATGGCTACACCTTC
CASSELDYGYTF
>NA|TRBJ2-1|NA|TRBV7-6
TGTGCCAGCAGCTTAGCGCCTGAGTACAATGAGCAGTTCTTC
CASSLAPEYNEQFF
>NA|TRBJ2-5|few|TRBV6-1
TGTGCCAGCAGTGAAATGTGGGACGAATTCTGGGCCCGGCGTCGGGAGACCCAGTACTTC
CASSEMWDEFWARRRETQYF
>NA|TRBJ2-7|NA|TRBV27
TGTGCCAGCAGTTTACACAGGGTAGCCTACGAGCAGTACTTC
CASSLHRVAYEQYF
>NA|TRBJ1-1|NA|TRBV30
TGTGCCTGGAGTTTAGAGGGCACTGAAGCTTTCTTT
CAWSLEGTEAFF
>NA|TRBJ1-5|NA|TRBV25-1
TGTGCCAGCAGTGCCGGCAATCAGCCCCAGCATTTT
CASSAGNQPQHF
>TRBD2|TRBJ2-3|NA|TRBV9
TGTGCCAGCAGCCCATCGGTCGGGGGGGCTCCAGATACGCAGTATTTT
CASSPSVGGAPDTQYF
>NA|TRBJ1-2|NA|TRBV28
TGTGCCAGCAGCTCGAAGGCCTATGGCTACACCTTC
CASSSKAYGYTF
>NA|TRBJ1-2|NA|TRBV29-1
TGCAGCGTGGAGGCAGGGTCTACTAACTATGGCTACACCTTC
CSVEAGSTNYGYTF
>TRBD1|TRBJ2-5|NA|TRBV9
TGTGCCAGCAGCGAGAGAGCCGGGACAGGGGGCCCAGAGACCCAGTACTTC
CASSERAGTGGPETQYF
>NA|TRBJ2-7|NA|TRBV5-1
TGCGCCAGCAGCTCTTTAGGCGAGCAGTACTTC
CASSSLGEQYF
>NA|TRBJ2-5|few|TRBV2
TGTGCCAGCGGTACCGCTCTGGAGACCCAGTACTTC
CASGTALETQYF
>NA|TRBJ1-4|NA|TRBV30
TGTGCCTGGACTCCAGGACAGATAAATGAAAAACTGTTTTTT
CAWTPGQINEKLFF
>NA|TRBJ1-6|few|TRBV6-5
TGTGCCAGCAGTACGGTCGGGGACACCTTCCACTTT
CASSTVGDTFHF
>NA|TRBJ2-6|few|TRBV18
TGTGCCAGCTCACCCATGGACGGGCCTGGGGCCAACGTCCTGACTTTC
CASSPMDGPGANVLTF
>TRBD1|TRBJ1-5|NA|TRBV6-6
TGTGCCAGCAGCCGCGGACAGGGGGCCCAGCCCCAGCATTTT
CASSRGQGAQPQHF
>NA|TRBJ2-2|few|TRBV5-1
TGCGCCAGCAGCTTAGCTCCGGGGGCAAACGGGGAGCTGTTTTTT
CASSLAPGANGELFF
>TRBD2|TRBJ2-5|few|TRBV11-1
TGTGCCAGCAGCCTAGGACTAGCGGGGGGTCAAGAGACCCAGTACTTC
CASSLGLAGGQETQYF
>NA|TRBJ1-5|NA|TRBV5-6
TGTGCCAGCAGCCTCTGGGGGGGAGGACAGCCCCAGCATTTT
CASSLWGGGQPQHF
>TRBD1|TRBJ2-7|few|TRBV28
TGTGCCAGCAGTCTTGGACAGGACCCCTACGAGCAGTACTTC
CASSLGQDPYEQYF
>NA|TRBJ2-5|NA|TRBV5-6
TGTGCCAGCAGCTTACGGAACGGAGAGACCCAGTACTTC
CASSLRNGETQYF
>NA|TRBJ2-2|few|TRBV28
TGTGCCAGCAGTTCCGGACAGCAGACCGGGGAGCTGTTTTTT
CASSSGQQTGELFF
>NA|TRBJ1-5|few|TRBV29-1
TGCAGCGTTGGTCAGGGTTCGGGACAGCCCCAGCATTTT
CSVGQGSGQPQHF
>NA|TRBJ1-1|NA|TRBV7-2
TGTGCCAGCAGCTCAGGACAGACGAACACTGAAGCTTTCTTT
CASSSGQTNTEAFF
>NA|TRBJ2-3|few|TRBV11-3
TGTGCCAGCAGCTTAGGTCGCATGGGGGCGGAAGATACGCAGTATTTT
CASSLGRMGAEDTQYF
>NA|TRBJ1-4|few|TRBV28
TGTGCCAGCGGACGTAATGAAAAACTGTTTTTT
CASGRNEKLFF
>TRBD2|TRBJ2-2|NA|TRBV30
TGTGCCTGGAGTGTACTAGCGGGGGACAACACCGGGGAGCTGTTTTTT
CAWSVLAGDNTGELFF
>TRBD1|TRBJ2-2|few|TRBV10-3
TGTGCCATCCCTCAGACAGGGGGCATCACCGGGGAGCTGTTTTTT
CAIPQTGGITGELFF
>NA|TRBJ2-2|NA|TRBV7-8
TGTGCCAGCAGCTCCACTAACACCGGGGAGCTGTTTTTT
CASSSTNTGELFF
>NA|TRBJ2-3|few|TRBV9
TGTGCCAGCAGGGGTCGGCTTACAGATACGCAGTATTTT
CASRGRLTDTQYF
>TRBD1|TRBJ2-3|few|TRBV7-9
TGTGCCAGCAGCTTCGGGACAGGGGCAGATACGCAGTATTTT
CASSFGTGADTQYF
>NA|TRBJ2-5|NA|TRBV6-1
TGTGCCAGCAGTCGGGACACACAGTACCAAGAGACCCAGTACTTC
CASSRDTQYQETQYF
>NA|TRBJ1-1|few|TRBV18
TGTGCCAGCTCACCAATGGGGGACACTGAAGCTTTCTTT
CASSPMGDTEAFF
>TRBD1|TRBJ1-5|NA|TRBV29-1
TGCAGCGCTGGGACAGATAATCAGCCCCAGCATTTT
CSAGTDNQPQHF
>TRBD1|TRBJ1-5|NA|TRBV10-3
TGTGCCATCAGGGGGACAGGGGATCAGCCCCAGCATTTT
CAIRGTGDQPQHF
>NA|TRBJ2-1|few|TRBV27
TGTGCCAGCGGGCGGGGACTCGGGGAGCAGTTCTTC
CASGRGLGEQFF